The sequence of this TCR beta chain was determined in a study of T cell clonotyping in hematopoietic cell transplantation. Method: immunoSEQ multiplex PCR; TCRdb's copy keeps in-frame clones and lacks some. This sample has about 36,000 clones, with 88% found just once. Study results and caveats: No sorting was done, leaving CD4 and CD8 contributions mixed. After transplant, recipient diversity fell while pathologically expanded clonotypes grew through day 180. Graft donor and pretransplant recipient Inverse Simpson Index values predicted broader posttransplant TCR diversity. At the given depth, recipient repertoires were over 95% de novo clonotypes.

The CDR3 covers 14 residues. The germline V gene encodes CDR1 SQVTM and CDR2 ANQGSEA. The germline V and J ends were trimmed by 3 bases and 0 bases, with 6 bases remaining between them. Remarks on this clone: The antigen remains unidentified.

The sample was peripheral blood mononuclear cells. The receptor comes from a woman aged 40 to 50 in good health. Some clones in this sample may be carry-over from other donors' samples. The chain employs TRBV29-1 and TRBJ2-6; D remains ambiguous. CDR3 protein: CSVDDSSGANVLTF. The CDR3 bases are TGCAGCGTTGACGATAGCTCTGGGGCCAACGTCCTGACTTTC.